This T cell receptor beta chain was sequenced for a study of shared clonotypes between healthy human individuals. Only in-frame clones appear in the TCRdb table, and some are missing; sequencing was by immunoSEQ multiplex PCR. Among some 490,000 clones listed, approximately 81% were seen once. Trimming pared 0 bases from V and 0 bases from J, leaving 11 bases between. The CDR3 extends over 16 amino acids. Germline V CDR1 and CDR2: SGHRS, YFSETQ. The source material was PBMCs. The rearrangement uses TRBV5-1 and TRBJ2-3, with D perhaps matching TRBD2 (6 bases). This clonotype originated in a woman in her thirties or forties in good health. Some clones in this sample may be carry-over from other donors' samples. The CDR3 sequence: CASSLEGSGSTDTQYF. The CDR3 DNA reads TGCGCCAGCAGCTTGGAGGGTAGCGGTAGCACAGATACGCAGTATTTT.